This T cell receptor beta chain was observed in a study of beta chain features in type 1 diabetes. Expressed TCRB transcripts were sequenced, since all the RNA that had been isolated was reverse transcribed. TCRdb's copy holds only in-frame clones and misses some; the assay was immunoSEQ multiplex PCR. Among under 900,000 clones listed, roughly 16% were seen once. As regards this clone: Its antigen remains unidentified.

Germline CDR1 reads SEHNR; CDR2 reads FQNEAQ (reference sequence). The length of the CDR3 is 17 residues. Deletions cut 1 base from V and 4 bases from J, with 17 bases between. Study-level results: Insertion counts at VDJ junctions were lower in type 1 diabetes patients, who also showed more deletions there.

Sequenced sample: naive CD4+ T cells from blood. This rearrangement joins TRBV7-9 to TRBJ2-1; D is perhaps TRBD2 (6 bases). The TCR sequence derives from a woman aged 18 to 35 in good health. CDR3 nucleotide sequence: TGTGCCAGCAGCTTAGTCGGGAGAAGGGGAATTTACAATGAGCAGTTCTTC. Its protein product is CASSLVGRRGIYNEQFF.